This T cell receptor (beta chain) was observed in a study of blood T cells in healthy people across ages. General observations from the study: Calculation of diversity from one million T cells yielded estimates considered to be underestimates. Because sorting was not performed, PBMCs prevented conclusive naive versus antigen-experienced comparison.

Losses at the gene ends were 3 bases for V and 3 bases for J; bases not matched to a gene: 4. The CDR3 runs 13 residues. Germline values: CDR1 DFQATT, CDR2 SNEGSKA (reference sequence). Notes on this clonotype: What it binds is not known.

A second PCR, run for about 7 to 12 cycles, used a sample-barcoded 5' primer plus a J-beta primer mix. Every cDNA was tagged by a template-switch adaptor with 12 random nucleotides. The yield of each sample was at least 2.5 million CDR3-containing paired-end reads. TCRdb fed the 5' RACE reads into MiXCR, producing one record per CDR3 protein. The sample holds about 2 million distinct CDR3 sequences, just under 50% seen once. Sequencing was performed on blood. The TCR was taken from a woman aged 40 to 50 in good health. The chain employs TRBV20-1 and TRBJ2-7; 8 nucleotides line up with TRBD1. The CDR3 sequence is CSARQGQDYEQYF. CDR3 in DNA: TGCAGTGCTAGGCAGGGACAGGACTACGAGCAGTACTTC.